Listed here are 9 T cell receptor beta chains from one sample, sequenced in a study of T cell repertoires in cytomegalovirus infection. TCRdb independently ran MiXCR on the reads; one entry per CDR3 protein. The sample consists of about 400,000 distinct CDR3 sequences, about 35% of them appearing once. Their cognate antigens are unknown. The sequencing used cultured PBMCs, collected from culture after CMV antigen stimulation. These receptors came from a human donor in good health (CMV status not recorded). Some clones in this sample may be carry-over from other donors' samples.

This clonotype turned up a few times. The genes are TRBV7-9 and TRBJ1-1, with D possibly being TRBD1 (5 bases). Germline V gene sequence: CDR1 SEHNR, CDR2 FQNEAQ (reference sequence). This CDR3 is built from 14 residues. Trimming removed 5 bases at V and 6 bases at J, with 16 bases between. The CDR3 nucleotides read TGTGCCAGCAGCCGCGAGGGGTCAGGAGCTGAAGCTTTCTTT. Protein product: CASSREGSGAEAFF.

The J gene is TRBJ2-3, the V gene TRBV4-1; no reliable D call. The germline V gene encodes CDR1 MGHRA and CDR2 YSYEKL. The CDR3 totals 13 residues. The V end lost 0 bases, the J end lost 6 bases, and 7 bases lay between the germline ends. The CDR3 protein is CASSQDLGDTQYF. The DNA for the CDR3 is TGCGCCAGCAGCCAAGATCTAGGGGATACGCAGTATTTT.

The chain employs TRBV19 and TRBJ1-3; D is uncertain. With 0 bases removed from V and 0 bases from J, the gap between germline ends came to 6 bases. Per the germline V gene, CDR1 is LNHDA and CDR2 is SQIVND (reference sequence). This CDR3 is 15 amino acids long. CDR3 nucleotides: TGTGCCAGTAGTATAGATCTGAACTCTGGAAACACCATATATTTT. This codes for CASSIDLNSGNTIYF.

This chain connects TRBV24-1 to TRBJ2-1; D is uncertain. CDR1 KGHDR and CDR2 SFDVKD come from the germline V gene. The CDR3 contains 13 residues. Trimming took 1 base from V and 5 from J, leaving 5 bases between them. This CDR3 is CATSDFPDNEQFF. CDR3 in DNA: TGTGCCACCAGTGATTTCCCGGACAATGAGCAGTTCTTC.

This sequence joins TRBV7-2 and TRBJ2-1, with 7 positions matching TRBD2. Unmatched junction bases numbered 8, after V lost 5 bases and J lost 4 bases. Germline CDR1 is SGHTA and CDR2 is FQGNSA. The CDR3 has 15 residues. The CDR3 sequence is CASSPWAGAYNEQFF. The CDR3 DNA sequence: TGTGCCAGCAGCCCTTGGGCGGGAGCGTACAATGAGCAGTTCTTC.

This clonotype occurred a few times. The rearrangement links TRBV7-9 to TRBJ2-3; D unclear. Trimming shortened V by 0 bases and J by 2 bases, and 9 bases separated the two germline ends. This CDR3 is 15 amino acids long. CDR1 SEHNR and CDR2 FQNEAQ come from the germline V gene (reference sequence). CDR3 residues: CASSLATDLTDTQYF. The CDR3, as DNA: TGTGCCAGCAGCTTAGCGACGGACCTCACAGATACGCAGTATTTT. Filled out from reference TRBV7-9 and TRBJ2-3, the complete variable domain reads DTGVSQNPRHKITKRGQNVTFRCDPISEHNRLYWYRQTLGQGPEFLTYFQNEAQLEKSRLLSDRFSAERPKGSFSTLEIQRTEQGDSAMYLCASSLATDLTDTQYFGPGTRLTVL.

The chain carries TRBV28 and TRBJ2-7, with no clear D. Germline values: CDR1 MDHEN, CDR2 SYDVKM. The CDR3 runs to 13 residues. V was cut by 3 bases and J by 5 bases, with 11 bases left in between. The CDR3: CASSFRMGNEQYF. In DNA, the CDR3 is TGTGCCAGCAGTTTCCGGATGGGGAACGAGCAGTACTTC.

V usage is TRBV2 and J usage is TRBJ1-3; the D is unclear. Germline CDR1 and CDR2: SNHLY and FYNNEI. The CDR3 covers 15 residues. V was clipped by 10 bases and J by 0 bases, with 16 bases between them. CDR3 DNA sequence: TGTGCCACCAACTTCTTTGACATCTCTGGAAACACCATATATTTT. Protein product: CATNFFDISGNTIYF. Based on the CDR3 plus reference TRBV2 and TRBJ1-3, the full variable domain is EPEVTQTPSHQVTQMGQEVILRCVPISNHLYFYWYRQILGQKVEFLVSFYNNEISEKSEIFDDQFSVERPDGSNFTLKIRSTKLEDSAMYFCATNFFDISGNTIYFGEGSWLTVV.

This clonotype was observed at least ten times. J is TRBJ1-5 and V is TRBV7-2, with unresolved D. The germline V gene has CDR1 SGHTA and CDR2 FQGNSA. Deletions cut 5 bases from V and 7 bases from J, with 9 bases between. This CDR3 has 12 amino acids. For the CDR3, the DNA is TGTGCCAGCAGCCCTTCAGGACAGCCCCAGCATTTT. As protein: CASSPSGQPQHF.